This T cell receptor beta chain stems from a study of T cell responses to AZD1222 COVID-19 vaccine. Per the germline V gene, CDR1 is SGHNT and CDR2 is YENEEA. The CDR3 runs to 16 residues. Trimming removed 0 bases from V and 2 bases from J; junction bases left unmatched: 7. Profiled with immunoSEQ multiplex PCR; TCRdb holds only in-frame clones, not every one. The sample includes 120,000 or so clones, roughly 89% of them seen just once. The TCR sequence derives from an adult in good health. The chain couples TRBV11-3 to TRBJ2-7; TRBD2 agrees at 7 bases. Sequenced material: peripheral blood, taken on day 0 of MenACWY control vaccination. The CDR3: CASSLEGGESPYEQYF. In DNA, the CDR3 is TGTGCCAGCAGCTTAGAGGGAGGGGAGAGCCCCTACGAGCAGTACTTC.